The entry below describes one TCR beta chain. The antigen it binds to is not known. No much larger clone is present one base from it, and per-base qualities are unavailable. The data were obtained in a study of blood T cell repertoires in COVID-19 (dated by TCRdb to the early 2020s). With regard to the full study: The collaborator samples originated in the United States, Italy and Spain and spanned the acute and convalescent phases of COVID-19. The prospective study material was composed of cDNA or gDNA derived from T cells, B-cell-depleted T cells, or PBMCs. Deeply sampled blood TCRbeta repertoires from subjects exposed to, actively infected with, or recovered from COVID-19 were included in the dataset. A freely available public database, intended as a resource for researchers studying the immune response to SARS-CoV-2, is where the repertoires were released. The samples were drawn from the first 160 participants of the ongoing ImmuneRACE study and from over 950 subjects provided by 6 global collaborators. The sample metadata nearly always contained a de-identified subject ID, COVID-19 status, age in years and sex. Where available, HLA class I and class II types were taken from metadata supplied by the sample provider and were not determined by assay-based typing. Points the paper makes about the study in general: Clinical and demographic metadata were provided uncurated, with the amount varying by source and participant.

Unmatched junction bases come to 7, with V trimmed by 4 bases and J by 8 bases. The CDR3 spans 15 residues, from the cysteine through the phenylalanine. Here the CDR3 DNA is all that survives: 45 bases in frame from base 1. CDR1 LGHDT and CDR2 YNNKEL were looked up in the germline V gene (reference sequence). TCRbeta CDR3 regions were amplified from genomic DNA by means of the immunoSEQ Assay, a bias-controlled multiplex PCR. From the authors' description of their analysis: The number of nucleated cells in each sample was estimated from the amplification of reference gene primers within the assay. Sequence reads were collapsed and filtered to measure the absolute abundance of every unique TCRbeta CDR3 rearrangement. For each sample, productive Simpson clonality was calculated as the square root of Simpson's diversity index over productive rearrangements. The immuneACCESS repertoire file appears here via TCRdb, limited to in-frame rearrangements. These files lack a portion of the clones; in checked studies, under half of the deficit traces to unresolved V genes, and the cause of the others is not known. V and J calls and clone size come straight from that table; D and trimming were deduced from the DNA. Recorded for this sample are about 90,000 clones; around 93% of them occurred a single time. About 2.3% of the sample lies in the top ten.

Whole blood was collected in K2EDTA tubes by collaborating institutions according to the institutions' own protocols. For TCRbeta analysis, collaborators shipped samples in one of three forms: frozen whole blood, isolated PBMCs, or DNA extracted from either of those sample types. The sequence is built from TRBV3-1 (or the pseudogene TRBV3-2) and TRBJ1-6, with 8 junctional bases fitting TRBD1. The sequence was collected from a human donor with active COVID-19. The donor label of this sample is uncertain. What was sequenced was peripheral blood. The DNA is TGTGCCAGCAGCCCCCTGGACAGGGTGGATTCACCCCTCCACTTT. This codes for CASSPLDRVDSPLHF.